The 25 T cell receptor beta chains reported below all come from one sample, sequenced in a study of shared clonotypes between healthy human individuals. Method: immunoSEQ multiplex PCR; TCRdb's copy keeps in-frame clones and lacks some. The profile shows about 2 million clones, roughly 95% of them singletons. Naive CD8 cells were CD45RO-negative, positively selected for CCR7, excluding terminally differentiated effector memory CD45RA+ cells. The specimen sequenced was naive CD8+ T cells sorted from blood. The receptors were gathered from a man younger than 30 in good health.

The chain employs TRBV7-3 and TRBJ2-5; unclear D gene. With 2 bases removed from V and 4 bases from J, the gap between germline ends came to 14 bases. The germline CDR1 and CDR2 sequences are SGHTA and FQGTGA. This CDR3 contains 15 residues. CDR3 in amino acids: CASSLLGSGLETQYF. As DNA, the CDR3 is TGTGCCAGCAGCTTATTGGGGTCAGGTTTAGAGACCCAGTACTTC. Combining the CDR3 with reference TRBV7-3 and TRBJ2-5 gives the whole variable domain GAGVSQTPSNKVTEKGKYVELRCDPISGHTALYWYRQSLGQGPEFLIYFQGTGAADDSGLPNDRFFAVRPEGSVSTLKIQRTERGDSAVYLCASSLLGSGLETQYFGPGTRLLVL.

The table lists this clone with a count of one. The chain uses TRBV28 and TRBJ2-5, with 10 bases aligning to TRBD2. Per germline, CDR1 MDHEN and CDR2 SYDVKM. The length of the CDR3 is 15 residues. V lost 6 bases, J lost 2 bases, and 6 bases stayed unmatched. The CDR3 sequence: CASRPLAGSQETQYF. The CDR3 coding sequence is TGTGCCAGCAGACCACTAGCGGGGAGTCAAGAGACCCAGTACTTC.

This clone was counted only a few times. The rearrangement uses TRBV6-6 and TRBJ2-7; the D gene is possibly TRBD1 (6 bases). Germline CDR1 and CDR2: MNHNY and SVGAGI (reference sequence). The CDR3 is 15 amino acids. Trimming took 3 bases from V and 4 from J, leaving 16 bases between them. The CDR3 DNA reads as TGTGCCAGCAGTTATCTTACACAGGGAGAGTACGAGCAGTACTTC. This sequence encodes CASSYLTQGEYEQYF.

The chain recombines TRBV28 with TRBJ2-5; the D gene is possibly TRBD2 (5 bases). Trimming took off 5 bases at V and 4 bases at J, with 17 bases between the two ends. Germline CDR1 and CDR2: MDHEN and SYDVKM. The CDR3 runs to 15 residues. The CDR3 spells CASSPGVIRGETQYF. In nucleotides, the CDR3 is TGTGCCAGCAGTCCCGGGGTAATCAGAGGAGAGACCCAGTACTTC.

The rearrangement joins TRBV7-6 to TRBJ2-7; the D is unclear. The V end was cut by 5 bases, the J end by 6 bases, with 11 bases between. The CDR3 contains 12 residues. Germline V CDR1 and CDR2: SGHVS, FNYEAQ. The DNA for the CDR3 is TGTGCCAGCAGCCCCGGCGGCCCCGAGCAGTACTTC. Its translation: CASSPGGPEQYF.

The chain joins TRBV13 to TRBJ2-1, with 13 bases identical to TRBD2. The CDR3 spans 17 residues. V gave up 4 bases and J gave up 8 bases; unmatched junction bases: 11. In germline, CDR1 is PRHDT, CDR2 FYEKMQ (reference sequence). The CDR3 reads CASSYGLAGVGGDEQFF. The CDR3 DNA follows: TGTGCCAGCAGCTATGGACTAGCGGGAGTAGGCGGGGATGAGCAGTTCTTC.

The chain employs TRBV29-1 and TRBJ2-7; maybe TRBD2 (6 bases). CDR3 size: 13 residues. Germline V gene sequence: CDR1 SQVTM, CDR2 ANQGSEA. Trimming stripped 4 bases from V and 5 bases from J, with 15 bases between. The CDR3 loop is CSVGRLEDDEQYF. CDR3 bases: TGCAGCGTTGGTAGACTAGAAGACGACGAGCAGTACTTC.

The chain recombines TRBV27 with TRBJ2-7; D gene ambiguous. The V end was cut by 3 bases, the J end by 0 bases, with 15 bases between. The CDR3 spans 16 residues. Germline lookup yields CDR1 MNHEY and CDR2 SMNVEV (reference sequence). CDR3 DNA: TGTGCCAGCAGTTTGTCCCCAAGGAGTAGCTCCTACGAGCAGTACTTC. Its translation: CASSLSPRSSSYEQYF.

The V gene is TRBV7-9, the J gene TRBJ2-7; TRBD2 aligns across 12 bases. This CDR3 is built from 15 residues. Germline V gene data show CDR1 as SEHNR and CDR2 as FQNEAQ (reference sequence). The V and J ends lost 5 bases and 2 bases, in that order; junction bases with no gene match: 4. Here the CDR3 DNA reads TGTGCCAGCAGCGGGCGACTAGCGGGAGCCTACGAGCAGTACTTC. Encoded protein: CASSGRLAGAYEQYF.

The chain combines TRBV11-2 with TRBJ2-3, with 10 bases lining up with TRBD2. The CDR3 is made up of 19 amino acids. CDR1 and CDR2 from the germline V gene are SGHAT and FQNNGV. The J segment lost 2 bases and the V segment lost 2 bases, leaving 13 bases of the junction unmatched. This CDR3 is CASSLFPASGSDSTDTQYF. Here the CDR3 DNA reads TGTGCCAGCAGCTTATTTCCGGCTAGCGGGAGCGATTCCACAGATACGCAGTATTTT.

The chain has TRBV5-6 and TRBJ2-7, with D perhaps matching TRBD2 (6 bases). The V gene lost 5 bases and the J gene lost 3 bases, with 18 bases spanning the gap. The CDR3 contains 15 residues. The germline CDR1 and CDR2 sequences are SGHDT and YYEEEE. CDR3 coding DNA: TGTGCCAGCAGTAACATTTATGGGGGGAACTACGAGCAGTACTTC. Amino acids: CASSNIYGGNYEQYF. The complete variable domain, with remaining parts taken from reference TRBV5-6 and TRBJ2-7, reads DAGVTQSPTHLIKTRGQQVTLRCSPKSGHDTVSWYQQALGQGPQFIFQYYEEEERQRGNFPDRFSGHQFPNYSSELNVNALLLGDSALYLCASSNIYGGNYEQYFGPGTRLTVT.

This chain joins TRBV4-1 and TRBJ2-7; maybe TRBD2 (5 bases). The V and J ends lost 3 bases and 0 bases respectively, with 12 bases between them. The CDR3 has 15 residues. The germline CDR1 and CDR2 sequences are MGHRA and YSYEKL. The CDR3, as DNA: TGCGCCAGCAGCCAGGGCGAGAGGGTCTCCTACGAGCAGTACTTC. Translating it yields CASSQGERVSYEQYF.

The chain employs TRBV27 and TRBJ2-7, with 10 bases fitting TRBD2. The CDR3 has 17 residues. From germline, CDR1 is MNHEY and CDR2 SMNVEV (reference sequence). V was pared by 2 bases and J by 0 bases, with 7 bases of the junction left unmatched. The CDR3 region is CASSLIVAGGLSYEQYF. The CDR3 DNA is TGTGCCAGCAGTTTAATTGTAGCGGGAGGCCTCTCCTACGAGCAGTACTTC.

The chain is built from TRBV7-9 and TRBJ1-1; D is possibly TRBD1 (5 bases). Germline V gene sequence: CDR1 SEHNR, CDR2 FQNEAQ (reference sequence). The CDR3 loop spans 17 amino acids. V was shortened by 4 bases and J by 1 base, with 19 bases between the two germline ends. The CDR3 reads CASSSQYSGLPNTEAFF. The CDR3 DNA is TGTGCCAGCAGCTCACAATACTCGGGACTCCCGAACACTGAAGCTTTCTTT.

CDR3 DNA sequence: TGTGCCAGCAGCTTGGTGGCAGGGGCAGATACGCAGTATTTT. Amino acid sequence: CASSLVAGADTQYF. The rearrangement links TRBV5-4 to TRBJ2-3, with D perhaps TRBD1 (6 bases). Trimming left V 0 bases short and J 4 bases short, with 9 bases between. The CDR3 runs 14 residues. Germline values: CDR1 SGHNT, CDR2 YYREEE (reference sequence).

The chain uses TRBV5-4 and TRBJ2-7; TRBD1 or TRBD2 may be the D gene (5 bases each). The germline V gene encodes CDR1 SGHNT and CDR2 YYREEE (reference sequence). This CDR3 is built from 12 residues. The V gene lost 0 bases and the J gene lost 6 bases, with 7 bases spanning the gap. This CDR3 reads CASSLAGSEQYF. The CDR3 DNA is TGTGCCAGCAGCTTGGCAGGGAGCGAGCAGTACTTC.

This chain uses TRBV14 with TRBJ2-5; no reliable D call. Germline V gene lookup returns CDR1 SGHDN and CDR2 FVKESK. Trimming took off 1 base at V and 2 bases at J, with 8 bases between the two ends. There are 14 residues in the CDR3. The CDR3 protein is CASSQGQLQETQYF. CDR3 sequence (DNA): TGTGCCAGCAGCCAAGGGCAGCTACAAGAGACCCAGTACTTC.

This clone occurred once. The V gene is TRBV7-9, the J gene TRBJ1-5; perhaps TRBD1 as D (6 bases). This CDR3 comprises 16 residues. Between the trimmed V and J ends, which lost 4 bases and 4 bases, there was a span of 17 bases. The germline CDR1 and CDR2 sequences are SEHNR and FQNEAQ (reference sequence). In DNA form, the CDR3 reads TGTGCCAGCAGCTCAACCACGGGGAGGGGGAATCAGCCCCAGCATTTT. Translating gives CASSSTTGRGNQPQHF.

The CDR3 bases are TGTGCCAGCTCAAAAGGTACGGACAATGAGCAGTTCTTC. Translation: CASSKGTDNEQFF. J is TRBJ2-1 and V is TRBV6-4; no firm D call. V was pared by 8 bases and J by 5 bases, with 13 bases between. The germline V gene has CDR1 MRHNA and CDR2 SNTAGT. The CDR3 runs to 13 residues.

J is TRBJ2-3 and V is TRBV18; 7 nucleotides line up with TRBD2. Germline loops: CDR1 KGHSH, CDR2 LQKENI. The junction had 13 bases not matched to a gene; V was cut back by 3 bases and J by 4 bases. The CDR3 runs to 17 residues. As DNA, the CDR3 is TGTGCCAGCTCACCCCTAGCGGCGTTTATGGAGTCAGATACGCAGTATTTT. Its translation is CASSPLAAFMESDTQYF. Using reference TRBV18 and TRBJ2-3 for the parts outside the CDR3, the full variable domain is NAGVMQNPRHLVRRRGQEARLRCSPMKGHSHVYWYRQLPEEGLKFMVYLQKENIIDESGMPKERFSAEFPKEGPSILRIQQVVRGDSAAYFCASSPLAAFMESDTQYFGPGTRLTVL.

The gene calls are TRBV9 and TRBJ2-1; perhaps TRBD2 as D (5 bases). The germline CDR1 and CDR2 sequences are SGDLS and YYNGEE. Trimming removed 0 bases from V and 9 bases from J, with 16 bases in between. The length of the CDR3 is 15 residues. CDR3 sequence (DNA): TGTGCCAGCAGCGTAGGAGGAGGACCCTCCGCTGAGCAGTTCTTC. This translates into CASSVGGGPSAEQFF. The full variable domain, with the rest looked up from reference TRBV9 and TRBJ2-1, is DSGVTQTPKHLITATGQRVTLRCSPRSGDLSVYWYQQSLDQGLQFLIQYYNGEERAKGNILERFSAQQFPDLHSELNLSSLELGDSALYFCASSVGGGPSAEQFFGPGTRLTVL.

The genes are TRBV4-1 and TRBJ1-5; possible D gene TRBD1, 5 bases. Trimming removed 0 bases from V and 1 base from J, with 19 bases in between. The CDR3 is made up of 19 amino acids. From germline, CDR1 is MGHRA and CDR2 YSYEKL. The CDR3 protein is CASSQDRGVGIGSNQPQHF. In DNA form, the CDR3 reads TGCGCCAGCAGCCAAGATCGGGGGGTAGGTATTGGGAGCAATCAGCCCCAGCATTTT.

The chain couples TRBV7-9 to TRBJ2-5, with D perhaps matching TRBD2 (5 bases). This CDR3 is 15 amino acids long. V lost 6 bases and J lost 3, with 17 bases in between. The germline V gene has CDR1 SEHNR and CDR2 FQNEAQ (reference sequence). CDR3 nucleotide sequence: TGTGCCAGCAGACCCGGCGGGCGGCTCGAAGAGACCCAGTACTTC. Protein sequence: CASRPGGRLEETQYF.

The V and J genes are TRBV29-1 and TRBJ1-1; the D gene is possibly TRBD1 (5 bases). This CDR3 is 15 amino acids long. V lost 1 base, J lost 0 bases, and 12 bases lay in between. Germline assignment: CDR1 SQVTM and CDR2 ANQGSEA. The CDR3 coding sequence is TGCAGCGTTGAAGTGACAGCGACTCTGAACACTGAAGCTTTCTTT. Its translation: CSVEVTATLNTEAFF.

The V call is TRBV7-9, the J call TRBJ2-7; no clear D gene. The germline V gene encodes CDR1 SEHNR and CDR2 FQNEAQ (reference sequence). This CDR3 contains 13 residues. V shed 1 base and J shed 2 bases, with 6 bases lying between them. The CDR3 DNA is TGTGCCAGCAGCTTAGGGATGGCCTACGAGCAGTACTTC. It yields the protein CASSLGMAYEQYF.